This T cell receptor (beta chain) originates from a study of shared clonotypes between healthy human individuals. As for the study in general: A couple of women and a few men aged 18 to 49 made up the donors.

Study-wide results and limits: When naive CD4 clonotypes were compared across a handful of donors, about 4.8% were shared.

Clones were read by immunoSEQ multiplex PCR, and TCRdb kept only the in-frame ones, dropping some. The sample holds fewer than 1 million clones, about 96% seen once. The V gene lost 2 bases and the J gene lost 3 bases, with 16 bases spanning the gap. The CDR3 contains 16 residues. Germline CDR1 reads MNHEY; CDR2 reads SVGAGI. Naive CD8 cells, CD45RO-negative and positively selected for CCR7, excluded terminally differentiated effector memory CD45RA+ cells. Nashville, Tennessee was home to all donors, each a Caucasian adult. In this sample, this clone turned up once. Its antigen remains unknown. This receptor was identified in a man aged 30 to 39 in good health. The V gene is TRBV6-5, the J gene TRBJ1-2; D is perhaps TRBD1 (5 bases). Sequenced sample: naive CD8+ T cells sorted from blood. Here the CDR3 reads CASSYVVRGTYYGYTF. The CDR3 coding sequence is TGTGCCAGCAGTTACGTTGTGCGGGGCACCTACTATGGCTACACCTTC.